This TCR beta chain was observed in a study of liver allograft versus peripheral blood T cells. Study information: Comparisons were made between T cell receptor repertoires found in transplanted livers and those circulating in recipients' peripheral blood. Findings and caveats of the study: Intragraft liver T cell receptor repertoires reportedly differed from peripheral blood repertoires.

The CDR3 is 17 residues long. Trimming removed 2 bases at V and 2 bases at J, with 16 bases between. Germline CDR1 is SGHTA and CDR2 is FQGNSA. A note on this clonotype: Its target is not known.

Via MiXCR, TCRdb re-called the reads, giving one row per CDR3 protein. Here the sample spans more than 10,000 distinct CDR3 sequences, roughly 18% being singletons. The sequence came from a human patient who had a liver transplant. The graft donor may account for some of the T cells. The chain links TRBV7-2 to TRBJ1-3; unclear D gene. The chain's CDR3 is CASSLSGLARAGNTIYF. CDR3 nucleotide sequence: TGTGCCAGCAGCTTAAGCGGTCTTGCCCGGGCTGGAAACACCATATATTTT.